These T cell receptor beta chains were read from a single sample in a study of blood T cell repertoires in COVID-19. Assay: immunoSEQ multiplex PCR; the TCRdb copy retains only in-frame clones and omits some. Among 200,000 to 300,000 clones, about 90% were seen once, and the ten largest hold around 2.5%. The sequenced material came from peripheral blood. All receptors come from a person under 35 with COVID-19, enrolled during active disease. Both conserved end residues are part of each CDR3. Fields, in order: V gene, J gene, CDR3 length, clone size, D gene, CDR3 protein, CDR3 DNA. D genes are given only for firm matches. The size entry is marked missing in some rows and otherwise reads once, few, many or a size class.

V gene: TRBV6-2/TRBV6-3; J gene: TRBJ2-7; CDR3 length: 15; clone size: -; D gene: TRBD2; CDR3 protein: CASSHRTSGVYEQYF; CDR3 DNA: TGTGCCAGCAGTCATCGGACTAGCGGGGTCTACGAGCAGTACTTC
V gene: TRBV6-5; J gene: TRBJ2-1; CDR3 length: 16; clone size: -; D gene: TRBD1; CDR3 protein: CASSYFTGGAYNEQFF; CDR3 DNA: TGTGCCAGCAGTTATTTTACAGGGGGCGCCTACAATGAGCAGTTCTTC
V gene: TRBV5-1; J gene: TRBJ2-2; CDR3 length: 15; clone size: -; D gene: -; CDR3 protein: CASSTGTPYTGELFF; CDR3 DNA: TGCGCCAGCAGCACCGGGACTCCGTACACCGGGGAGCTGTTTTTT
V gene: TRBV10-1; J gene: TRBJ2-1; CDR3 length: 14; clone size: -; D gene: -; CDR3 protein: CASSESSLLNEQFF; CDR3 DNA: TGCGCCAGCAGTGAGTCAAGCCTCCTAAATGAGCAGTTCTTC
V gene: TRBV4-1; J gene: TRBJ1-5; CDR3 length: 15; clone size: -; D gene: TRBD1; CDR3 protein: CASSQTGQGNQPQHF; CDR3 DNA: TGCGCCAGCAGCCAAACGGGACAGGGCAATCAGCCCCAGCATTTT
V gene: TRBV19; J gene: TRBJ1-4; CDR3 length: 17; clone size: -; D gene: -; CDR3 protein: CASSLHASPATNEKLFF; CDR3 DNA: TGTGCCAGTAGTCTCCATGCGTCCCCTGCAACTAATGAAAAACTGTTTTTT
V gene: TRBV7-6; J gene: TRBJ2-5; CDR3 length: 17; clone size: -; D gene: TRBD1; CDR3 protein: CASSTILSTGFQETQYF; CDR3 DNA: TGTGCCAGCAGCACTATACTTTCGACAGGGTTCCAAGAGACCCAGTACTTC
V gene: TRBV5-1; J gene: TRBJ2-7; CDR3 length: 13; clone size: -; D gene: -; CDR3 protein: CASSLSDSREQYF; CDR3 DNA: TGCGCCAGCAGCCTATCTGACAGTCGCGAGCAGTACTTC
V gene: TRBV7-2; J gene: TRBJ2-7; CDR3 length: 14; clone size: -; D gene: TRBD2; CDR3 protein: CASSFGTTYYEQYF; CDR3 DNA: TGTGCCAGCAGCTTTGGGACTACCTACTACGAGCAGTACTTC
V gene: TRBV10-1; J gene: TRBJ1-5; CDR3 length: 17; clone size: once; D gene: -; CDR3 protein: CASSESVKPGGNQPQHF; CDR3 DNA: TGCGCCAGCAGTGAGTCGGTGAAGCCCGGGGGCAATCAGCCCCAGCATTTT
V gene: TRBV6-5; J gene: TRBJ2-3; CDR3 length: 14; clone size: -; D gene: -; CDR3 protein: CASSYSEVGLTQYF; CDR3 DNA: TGTGCCAGCAGTTACTCGGAGGTCGGCCTTACGCAGTATTTT
V gene: TRBV28; J gene: TRBJ2-7; CDR3 length: 15; clone size: -; D gene: TRBD1; CDR3 protein: CASSLRWTGGYEQYF; CDR3 DNA: TGTGCCAGCAGTTTAAGGTGGACAGGGGGCTACGAGCAGTACTTC
V gene: TRBV29-1; J gene: TRBJ1-3; CDR3 length: 13; clone size: -; D gene: -; CDR3 protein: CSARTGTGNTIYF; CDR3 DNA: TGCAGCGCGAGAACAGGGACTGGAAACACCATATATTTT
V gene: TRBV29-1; J gene: TRBJ2-3; CDR3 length: 17; clone size: -; D gene: -; CDR3 protein: CSVEPHRDITDTDTQYF; CDR3 DNA: TGCAGCGTTGAACCCCACCGGGACATCACAGACACAGATACGCAGTATTTT
V gene: TRBV6-5; J gene: TRBJ1-2; CDR3 length: 13; clone size: -; D gene: -; CDR3 protein: CASSYPEAAGYTF; CDR3 DNA: TGTGCCAGCAGTTACCCGGAAGCGGCTGGCTACACCTTC
V gene: TRBV20-1; J gene: TRBJ2-3; CDR3 length: 11; clone size: -; D gene: -; CDR3 protein: CSAALADTQYF; CDR3 DNA: TGCAGTGCTGCCCTAGCAGATACGCAGTATTTT
V gene: TRBV5-6; J gene: TRBJ2-2; CDR3 length: 16; clone size: -; D gene: TRBD2; CDR3 protein: CASSETSGSGTGELFF; CDR3 DNA: TGTGCCAGCAGCGAGACTAGCGGGAGTGGCACCGGGGAGCTGTTTTTT
V gene: TRBV12-3/TRBV12-4; J gene: TRBJ2-7; CDR3 length: 13; clone size: -; D gene: TRBD2; CDR3 protein: CASGHGGAYEQYF; CDR3 DNA: TGTGCCAGCGGGCACGGGGGGGCCTACGAGCAGTACTTC
V gene: TRBV18; J gene: TRBJ1-4; CDR3 length: 16; clone size: -; D gene: -; CDR3 protein: CASSPVLGKSNEKLFF; CDR3 DNA: TGTGCCAGCTCACCAGTTTTGGGCAAGTCTAATGAAAAACTGTTTTTT
V gene: TRBV7-3; J gene: TRBJ2-7; CDR3 length: 15; clone size: -; D gene: TRBD1; CDR3 protein: CASSLDGTGAYEQYF; CDR3 DNA: TGTGCCAGCAGCTTGGATGGGACAGGAGCCTACGAGCAGTACTTC
V gene: TRBV9; J gene: TRBJ1-5; CDR3 length: 14; clone size: -; D gene: -; CDR3 protein: CASSVSPGNQPQHF; CDR3 DNA: TGTGCCAGCAGCGTGTCCCCAGGGAATCAGCCCCAGCATTTT
V gene: TRBV4-1; J gene: TRBJ2-7; CDR3 length: 15; clone size: -; D gene: -; CDR3 protein: CASSQDGGVFHEQYF; CDR3 DNA: TGCGCCAGCAGCCAAGACGGCGGGGTGTTCCACGAGCAGTACTTC
V gene: TRBV6-5; J gene: TRBJ1-2; CDR3 length: 15; clone size: medium-sized; D gene: TRBD1; CDR3 protein: CASSRPGQTIYGYTF; CDR3 DNA: TGTGCCAGCAGTCGACCGGGACAGACGATCTATGGCTACACCTTC
V gene: TRBV4-1; J gene: TRBJ1-4; CDR3 length: 15; clone size: -; D gene: -; CDR3 protein: CASSQDSGADEKLFF; CDR3 DNA: TGCGCCAGCAGCCAAGACTCAGGGGCTGATGAAAAACTGTTTTTT
V gene: TRBV5-5; J gene: TRBJ2-3; CDR3 length: 17; clone size: -; D gene: TRBD1; CDR3 protein: CASSVTPGQGATDTQYF; CDR3 DNA: TGTGCCAGCAGCGTTACACCGGGACAGGGGGCAACAGATACGCAGTATTTT
V gene: TRBV28; J gene: TRBJ2-1; CDR3 length: 20; clone size: -; D gene: -; CDR3 protein: CASSLFGGGLAASSYNEQFF; CDR3 DNA: TGTGCCAGCAGTTTATTTGGGGGGGGGCTAGCGGCTTCCTCCTACAATGAGCAGTTCTTC
V gene: TRBV6-5; J gene: TRBJ1-2; CDR3 length: 15; clone size: -; D gene: -; CDR3 protein: CASSYRHRVLDGYTF; CDR3 DNA: TGTGCCAGCAGTTACCGTCACAGGGTGCTGGACGGCTACACCTTC
V gene: TRBV2; J gene: TRBJ1-1; CDR3 length: 13; clone size: -; D gene: TRBD1; CDR3 protein: CASSGGRDTEAFF; CDR3 DNA: TGTGCCAGCTCAGGGGGCAGGGACACTGAAGCTTTCTTT
V gene: TRBV29-1; J gene: TRBJ2-1; CDR3 length: 14; clone size: -; D gene: TRBD2; CDR3 protein: CSVLPGLAGHEQFF; CDR3 DNA: TGCAGCGTTCTCCCCGGACTAGCGGGACATGAGCAGTTCTTC